Below, 13 T cell receptor beta chains from the same sample are listed, as sequenced in a study of beta chain features in type 1 diabetes. All of the isolated RNA was reverse transcribed, so expressed TCRB transcripts were sequenced. TCRdb's table, derived via immunoSEQ multiplex PCR, lists solely in-frame clones and lacks some. This table has about 700,000 clones, around 15% appearing once. For these receptors, no antigen is known. General study points: Moderate but significant shortening of TCRB CDR3s was recorded in all four CD4+ subsets from Type 1 diabetes patients.

The sample comprised naive CD4+ T cells from blood. The receptors originated from a man aged 18-30 years with type 1 diabetes.

CDR3 amino acids: CASGRLNTEAFF. CDR3 in DNA: TGTGCCAGTGGACGGTTGAACACTGAAGCTTTCTTT. The chain uses TRBV9 and TRBJ1-1; D not certain. The ends were cut back, 8 bases at V and 0 bases at J, with 8 bases in the middle. The CDR3 loop spans 12 amino acids. The germline gives CDR1 SGDLS, CDR2 YYNGEE. Full variable domain (outside the CDR3, taken from reference TRBV9 and TRBJ1-1): DSGVTQTPKHLITATGQRVTLRCSPRSGDLSVYWYQQSLDQGLQFLIQYYNGEERAKGNILERFSAQQFPDLHSELNLSSLELGDSALYFCASGRLNTEAFFGQGTRLTVV.

This clone was seen more than once but under ten times. The chain links TRBV30 to TRBJ2-3, with no clear D. Germline V CDR1 and CDR2: GTSNPN, SVGIG (reference sequence). The CDR3 has 13 residues. V was clipped by 0 bases and J by 2 bases, with 6 bases between them. The CDR3 loop is CAWSVSLTDTQYF. CDR3 bases: TGTGCCTGGAGTGTAAGCCTCACAGATACGCAGTATTTT.

This chain uses TRBV4-1 with TRBJ2-1; D is unclear. The CDR3 is 14 amino acids. Deletions cut 4 bases from V and 3 bases from J, with 10 bases between. The germline gives CDR1 MGHRA, CDR2 YSYEKL. CDR3 region: CASSRQVNYNEQFF. In DNA, the CDR3 is TGCGCCAGCAGCCGTCAGGTCAACTACAATGAGCAGTTCTTC.

This clone was seen a few times. Other DNA sequences from this sample encode an identical CDR3 as well. V is TRBV11-3 and J is TRBJ2-7; 9 bases map to TRBD1. The germline CDR1 and CDR2 sequences are SGHNT and YENEEA. The CDR3 has 14 residues. V gave up 5 bases and J gave up 3 bases; unmatched junction bases: 5. The CDR3 coding sequence is TGTGCCAGCAGCCCTGGGACAGGGAGCTACGAGCAGTACTTC. Its translation is CASSPGTGSYEQYF.

This clone has only a few counts. The chain recombines TRBV5-1 with TRBJ2-2, with TRBD2 matching over 7 bases. V shed 7 bases and J 5 bases; nucleotides not matched to a gene: 14. The CDR3 length is 16 residues. Germline V gives CDR1 SGHRS, CDR2 YFSETQ. As DNA, the CDR3 is TGCGCCAGCTCTCAGGGAGGGAACGCCGGGACCGGGGAGCTGTTTTTT. Its translation: CASSQGGNAGTGELFF.

The V and J genes are TRBV28 and TRBJ2-7; maybe TRBD1 (6 bases). Trimming shortened V by 7 bases and J by 3 bases, and 13 bases separated the two germline ends. The CDR3 is made up of 13 amino acids. Germline V lookup: CDR1 MDHEN, CDR2 SYDVKM. Here the CDR3 reads CASTSGTYYEQYF. CDR3 nucleotide sequence: TGTGCCAGCACCTCCGGGACATACTACGAGCAGTACTTC.

The chain uses TRBV7-2 and TRBJ2-2; D is perhaps TRBD2 (6 bases). CDR3 length: 16 residues. V was shortened by 5 bases and J by 0 bases, with 13 bases between the two germline ends. Germline V gene data show CDR1 as SGHTA and CDR2 as FQGNSA. The CDR3 loop reads CASSGDLWTNTGELFF. The DNA for the CDR3 is TGTGCCAGCAGCGGGGACTTGTGGACGAACACCGGGGAGCTGTTTTTT. The full variable domain, with the rest looked up from reference TRBV7-2 and TRBJ2-2, is GAGVSQSPSNKVTEKGKDVELRCDPISGHTALYWYRQSLGQGLEFLIYFQGNSAPDKSGLPSDRFSAERTGGSVSTLTIQRTQQEDSAVYLCASSGDLWTNTGELFFGEGSRLTVL.

The genes are TRBV5-1 and TRBJ2-1; 11 bases align to TRBD2. Germline lookup yields CDR1 SGHRS and CDR2 YFSETQ. V trimming: 4 bases; J trimming: 8 bases; junction bases outside the gene matches: 5. The CDR3 is made up of 14 amino acids. CDR3 in amino acids: CASSILAGEDEQFF. The CDR3 nucleotides are TGCGCCAGCAGCATACTAGCGGGGGAGGATGAGCAGTTCTTC.

This clone appeared a few times. The rearrangement uses TRBV7-2 and TRBJ2-5, with 12 bases aligning to TRBD2. The ends lost 5 bases at V and 5 bases at J; junction bases unmatched: 15. The germline V gene encodes CDR1 SGHTA and CDR2 FQGNSA. The CDR3 has 18 residues. The CDR3 spells CASSTRLAGGPDAETQYF. Written as DNA, the CDR3 is TGTGCCAGCAGCACTCGCCTAGCGGGGGGGCCAGATGCGGAGACCCAGTACTTC.

The chain recombines TRBV2 with TRBJ2-3; 9 bases agree with TRBD1. CDR1 and CDR2 from the germline V gene are SNHLY and FYNNEI. V gave up 4 bases and J gave up 6 bases; unmatched junction bases: 11. The CDR3 loop spans 16 amino acids. In DNA, the CDR3 is TGTGCCAGCAGTGTAACCCCGGGACAGGGTTCTGATACGCAGTATTTT. This gives the protein CASSVTPGQGSDTQYF. Filled out from reference TRBV2 and TRBJ2-3, the complete variable domain reads EPEVTQTPSHQVTQMGQEVILRCVPISNHLYFYWYRQILGQKVEFLVSFYNNEISEKSEIFDDQFSVERPDGSNFTLKIRSTKLEDSAMYFCASSVTPGQGSDTQYFGPGTRLTVL.

The rearrangement links TRBV30 to TRBJ2-4; 12 nucleotides align to TRBD2. The CDR3 consists of 19 residues. Germline loops: CDR1 GTSNPN, CDR2 SVGIG (reference sequence). The junction had 17 bases not matched to a gene; V was cut back by 1 base and J by 7 bases. CDR3 nucleotide sequence: TGTGCCTGGAGTGCAGGACTAGCGGGGCGTCGGGTAACAGGGAACATTCAGTACTTC. Translated: CAWSAGLAGRRVTGNIQYF. Full variable domain (missing parts from reference TRBV30 and TRBJ2-4): SQTIHQWPATLVQPVGSPLSLECTVEGTSNPNLYWYRQAAGRGLQLLFYSVGIGQISSEVPQNLSASRPQDRQFILSSKKLLLSDSGFYLCAWSAGLAGRRVTGNIQYFGAGTRLSVL.

The V gene is TRBV5-1, the J gene TRBJ1-5; no clear D. CDR3 size: 15 residues. Germline values: CDR1 SGHRS, CDR2 YFSETQ. V was cut by 0 bases and J by 2 bases, with 9 bases left in between. CDR3 sequence reads: CASSLDGLGNQPQHF. The CDR3 DNA reads TGCGCCAGCAGCTTGGACGGCTTGGGCAATCAGCCCCAGCATTTT.

This clone occurred a few times. The chain links TRBV25-1 to TRBJ2-2; D is possibly TRBD2 (7 bases). This CDR3 has 15 residues. V shed 7 bases and J shed 4 bases, with 16 bases lying between them. The germline CDR1 and CDR2 sequences are MGHDK and SYGVNS. The CDR3 nucleotides are TGTGCCAGCACAGAGGGGGGGCTCGTCACCGGGGAGCTGTTTTTT. Protein sequence: CASTEGGLVTGELFF.